These T cell receptor beta chains were read from a single sample in a study of spatial heterogeneity in lung cancer. TCRdb re-called the 5' RACE reads through MiXCR, storing one row per CDR3 protein. The sample consists of roughly 110,000 distinct CDR3 sequences, approximately 11% of them appearing once. Sequencing was performed on PBMCs, taken at follow-up. The receptor set was obtained from a female donor with early-stage non-small cell lung cancer. CDR3s include the opening cysteine and the closing phenylalanine or tryptophan. Some rows mark clone size as missing; the rest say once, few, many or name a class of expanded clone.

clone size	V gene	J gene	CDR3 protein
many	TRBV20-1	TRBJ1-5	CSARDGSGGGQPQHF
.	TRBV27	TRBJ2-7	CASSSQIPGYEQYF
.	TRBV11-2	TRBJ1-4	CASSSRGNNEKLFF
.	TRBV20-1	TRBJ2-7	CSARGGSGRSYEQYF
few	TRBV5-4	TRBJ2-2	CASSSSTSRIGELFF
.	TRBV20-1	TRBJ1-1	CSAVSLSGNTEAFF
many	TRBV3-1	TRBJ1-2	CASSQVRAGYGYTF
few	TRBV7-3	TRBJ2-1	CASSQGTGYNEQFF
.	TRBV24-1	TRBJ2-1	CATSSLWTGNNEQFF
.	TRBV29-1	TRBJ2-1	CSVEVTSGSHPPYNEQFF
many	TRBV6-6	TRBJ2-3	CASSYSAASGRSPTLTDTQYF
few	TRBV18	TRBJ1-1	CASSPPGQGLNTEAFF
.	TRBV2	TRBJ2-7	CASSDWASGVSYEQYF
many	TRBV12-3/TRBV12-4	TRBJ1-3	CASRTDGNTIYF
many	TRBV11-1	TRBJ1-1	CASSPPGGNTEAFF
.	TRBV4-1	TRBJ2-1	CASSQGNPGLAYLSEQFF
few	TRBV28	TRBJ1-3	CASSSYPGNTIYF
few	TRBV7-7	TRBJ2-5	CASSMALQETQYF
many	TRBV12-3/TRBV12-4	TRBJ1-1	CASSLQGLRTEAFF
many	TRBV20-1	TRBJ2-1	CSVVSRGRAPNEQFF
.	TRBV28	TRBJ2-2	CASSFFAANTGELFF
many	TRBV18	TRBJ2-2	CASSTTGGKNTGELFF
.	TRBV20-1	TRBJ2-2	CSAVRQQNTGELFF
many	TRBV7-2	TRBJ2-5	CASSSSGKTQYF
.	TRBV6-6	TRBJ2-3	CASSYVRSPGTDTQYF
few	TRBV11-2	TRBJ1-2	CASSLLRAYYGYTF
many	TRBV28	TRBJ1-5	CASSLFWGARPQHF
few	TRBV28	TRBJ2-1	CASSLSGPYNEQFF
few	TRBV11-2	TRBJ1-6	CASSLLGAPLHF
many	TRBV3-1	TRBJ1-6	CASSLRPRAPLHF
.	TRBV20-1	TRBJ2-7	CSARRDRGSYEQYF
.	TRBV3-1	TRBJ1-4	CASSQDVRGGELFF
many	TRBV6-5	TRBJ1-1	CASRSYEQGTEAFF
.	TRBV5-1	TRBJ2-1	CASSLASGSQYNEQFF
many	TRBV7-9	TRBJ1-1	CASSFSSALAQAFF
few	TRBV12-3/TRBV12-4	TRBJ1-6	CASSQTENNSPLHF
.	TRBV7-2	TRBJ2-3	CASSLGLTNTDTQYF
many	TRBV24-1	TRBJ1-2	CATSDSTGTGESYTF
.	TRBV19	TRBJ1-5	CASSSDRGGWSNQPQHF
.	TRBV27	TRBJ1-1	CASITEVRQGVPKAFF
few	TRBV6-2/TRBV6-3	TRBJ1-5	CASRPQGADQPQHF
.	TRBV20-1	TRBJ1-6	CSARDDRNIYNSPLHF
few	TRBV5-1	TRBJ2-2	CASSFRLTSAMQAANTGELFF
few	TRBV4-1	TRBJ1-4	CASSLTFQGPNEKLFF
.	TRBV20-1	TRBJ2-5	CSARTAEMTQYF
.	TRBV5-1	TRBJ1-2	CASSMRTENYGYTF
.	TRBV2	TRBJ1-5	CASSPRVHNQPQHF
many	TRBV2	TRBJ2-7	CASRGTGGAKGEQYF
.	TRBV24-1	TRBJ2-3	CATSDARLAESTDTQYF
.	TRBV9	TRBJ2-3	CASSYIGFTDTQYF